This T cell receptor (beta chain) was sequenced in a study of cytomegalovirus exposure and HLA in healthy donors. Study results and caveats: There were fewer than 200 TCR beta chains listed as cytomegalovirus-associated.

Both 60 Vbeta primers and 13 Jbeta primers went into the PCR. Using immunoSEQ multiplex PCR, the repertoire was profiled, and TCRdb retains in-frame clones only, with some absent. This sample has under 150,000 clones, with about 79% found just once. Germline V gives CDR1 SGDLS, CDR2 YYNGEE. This CDR3 region has 16 residues. V shed 0 bases and J 0 bases; nucleotides not matched to a gene: 4. A word on this clone: Its specificity is not known.

V is TRBV9 and J is TRBJ2-7; TRBD1 agrees at 9 bases. This receptor was identified in a man aged 40-50 years in good health and CMV-seropositive. Input material: PBMCs. CDR3: CASSVGTGATSYEQYF. As DNA, the CDR3 is TGTGCCAGCAGCGTAGGGACAGGGGCCACCTCCTACGAGCAGTACTTC.